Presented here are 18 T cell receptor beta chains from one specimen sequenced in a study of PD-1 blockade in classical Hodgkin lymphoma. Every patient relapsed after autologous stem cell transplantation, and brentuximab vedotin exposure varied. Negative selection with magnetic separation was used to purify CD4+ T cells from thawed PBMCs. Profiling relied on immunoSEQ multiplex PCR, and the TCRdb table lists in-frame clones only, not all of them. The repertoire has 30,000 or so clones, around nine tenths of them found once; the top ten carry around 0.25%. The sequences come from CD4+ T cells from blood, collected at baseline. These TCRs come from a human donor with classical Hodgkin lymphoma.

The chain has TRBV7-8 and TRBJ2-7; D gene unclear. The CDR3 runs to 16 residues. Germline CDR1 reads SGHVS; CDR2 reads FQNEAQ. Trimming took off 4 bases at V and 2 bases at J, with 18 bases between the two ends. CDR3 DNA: TGTGCCAGCAGCTCTGTCAGGACCCTCCTTGCCTACGAGCAGTACTTC. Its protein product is CASSSVRTLLAYEQYF.

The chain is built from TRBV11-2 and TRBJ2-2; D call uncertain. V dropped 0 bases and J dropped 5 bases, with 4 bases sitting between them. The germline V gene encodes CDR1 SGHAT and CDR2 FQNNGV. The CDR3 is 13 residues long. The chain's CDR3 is CASSLERTGELFF. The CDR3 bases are TGTGCCAGCAGCTTAGAAAGGACCGGGGAGCTGTTTTTT.

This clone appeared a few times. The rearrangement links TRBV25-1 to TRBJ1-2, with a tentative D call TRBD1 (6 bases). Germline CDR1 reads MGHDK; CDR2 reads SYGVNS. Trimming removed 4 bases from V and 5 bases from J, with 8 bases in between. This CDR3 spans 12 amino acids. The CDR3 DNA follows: TGTGCCAGCAGTGCAGGGGTGTATGGCTACACCTTC. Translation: CASSAGVYGYTF.

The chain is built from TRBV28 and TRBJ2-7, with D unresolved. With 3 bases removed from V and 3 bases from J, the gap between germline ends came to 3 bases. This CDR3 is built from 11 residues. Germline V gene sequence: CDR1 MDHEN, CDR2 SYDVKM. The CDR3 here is CASSFNYEQYF. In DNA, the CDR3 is TGTGCCAGCAGTTTTAACTACGAGCAGTACTTC.

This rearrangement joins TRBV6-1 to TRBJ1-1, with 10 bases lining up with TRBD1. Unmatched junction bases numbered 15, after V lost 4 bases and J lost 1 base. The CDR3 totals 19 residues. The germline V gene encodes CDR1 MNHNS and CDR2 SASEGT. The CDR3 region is CASSVVLWDRGPRNTEAFF. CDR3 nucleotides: TGTGCCAGCAGTGTGGTATTGTGGGACAGGGGTCCTCGGAACACTGAAGCTTTCTTT.

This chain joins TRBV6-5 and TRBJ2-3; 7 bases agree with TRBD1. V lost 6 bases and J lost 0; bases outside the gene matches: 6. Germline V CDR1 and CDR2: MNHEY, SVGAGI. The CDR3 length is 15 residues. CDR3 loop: CASSRGTASTDTQYF. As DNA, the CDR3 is TGTGCCAGCAGCCGAGGGACAGCGAGCACAGATACGCAGTATTTT.

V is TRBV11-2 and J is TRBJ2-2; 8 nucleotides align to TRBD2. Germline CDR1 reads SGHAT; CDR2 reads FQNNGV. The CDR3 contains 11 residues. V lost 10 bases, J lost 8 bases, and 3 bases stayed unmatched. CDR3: CATRGGGELFF. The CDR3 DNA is TGTGCCACCCGGGGGGGAGGGGAGCTGTTTTTT.

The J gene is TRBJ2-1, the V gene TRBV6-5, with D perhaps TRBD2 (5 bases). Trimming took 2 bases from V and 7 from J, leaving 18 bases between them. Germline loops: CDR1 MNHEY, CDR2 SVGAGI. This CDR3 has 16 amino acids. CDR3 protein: CASSYRSGFSGNEQFF. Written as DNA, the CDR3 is TGTGCCAGCAGTTACAGAAGCGGATTCTCCGGGAATGAGCAGTTCTTC.

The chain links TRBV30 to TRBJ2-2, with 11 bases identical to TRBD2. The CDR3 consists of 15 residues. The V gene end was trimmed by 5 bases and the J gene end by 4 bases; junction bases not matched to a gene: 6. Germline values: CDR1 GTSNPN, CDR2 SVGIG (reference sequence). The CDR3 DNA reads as TGTGCCTGGGATAGCGGGAGGGTTAGCACCGGGGAGCTGTTTTTT. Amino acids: CAWDSGRVSTGELFF.

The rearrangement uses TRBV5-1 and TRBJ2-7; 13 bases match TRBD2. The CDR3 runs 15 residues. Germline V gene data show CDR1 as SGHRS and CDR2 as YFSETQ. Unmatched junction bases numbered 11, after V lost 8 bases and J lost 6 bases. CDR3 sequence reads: CASGVWTSGGREQYF. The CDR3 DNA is TGCGCCAGTGGCGTTTGGACTAGCGGGGGACGCGAGCAGTACTTC.

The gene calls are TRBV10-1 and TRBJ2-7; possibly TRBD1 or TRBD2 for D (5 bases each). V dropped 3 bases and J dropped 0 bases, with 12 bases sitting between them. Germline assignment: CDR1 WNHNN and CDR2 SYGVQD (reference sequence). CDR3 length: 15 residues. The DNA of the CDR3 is TGCGCCAGCAGTGATTCCTGGGGGAGCTCCTACGAGCAGTACTTC. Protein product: CASSDSWGSSYEQYF.

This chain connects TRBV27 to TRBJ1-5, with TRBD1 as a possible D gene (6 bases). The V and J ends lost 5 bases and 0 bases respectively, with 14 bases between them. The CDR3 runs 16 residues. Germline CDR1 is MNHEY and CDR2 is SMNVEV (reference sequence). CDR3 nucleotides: TGTGCCAGCAGTCCCGGGACACTTTATAGCAATCAGCCCCAGCATTTT. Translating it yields CASSPGTLYSNQPQHF.

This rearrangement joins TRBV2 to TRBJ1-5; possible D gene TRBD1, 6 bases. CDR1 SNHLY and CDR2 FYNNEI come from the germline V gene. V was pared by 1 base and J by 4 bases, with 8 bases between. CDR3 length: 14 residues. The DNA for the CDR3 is TGTGCCAGCAGTGAAGGAGGGGGGAATCAGCCCCAGCATTTT. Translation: CASSEGGGNQPQHF.

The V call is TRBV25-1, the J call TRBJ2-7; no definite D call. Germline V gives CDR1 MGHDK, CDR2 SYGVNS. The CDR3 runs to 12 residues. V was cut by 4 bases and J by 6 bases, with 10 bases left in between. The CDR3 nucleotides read TGTGCCAGCAGTGTAGTGGGTGGCGAGCAGTACTTC. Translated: CASSVVGGEQYF.

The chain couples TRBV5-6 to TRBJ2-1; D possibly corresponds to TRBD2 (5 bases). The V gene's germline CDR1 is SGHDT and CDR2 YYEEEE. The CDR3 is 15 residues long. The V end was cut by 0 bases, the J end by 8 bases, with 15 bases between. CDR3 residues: CASSLVRGMHDEQFF. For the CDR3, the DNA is TGTGCCAGCAGCTTGGTCCGGGGTATGCACGATGAGCAGTTCTTC.

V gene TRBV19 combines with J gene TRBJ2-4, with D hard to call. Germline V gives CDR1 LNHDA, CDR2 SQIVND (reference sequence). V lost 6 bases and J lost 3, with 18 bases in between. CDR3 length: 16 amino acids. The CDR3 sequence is CASRPAGTDHKNIQYF. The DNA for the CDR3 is TGTGCCAGTAGACCCGCCGGTACCGACCACAAAAACATTCAGTACTTC.

This CDR3 reads CASSLDGSGTQYF. CDR3 coding DNA: TGCGCCAGCAGCCTAGATGGGAGCGGGACCCAGTACTTC. The rearrangement links TRBV5-1 to TRBJ2-5; perhaps TRBD2 as D (5 bases). Germline CDR1 and CDR2: SGHRS and YFSETQ. Between the trimmed V and J ends, which lost 4 bases and 7 bases, there was a span of 14 bases. This CDR3 has 13 residues.

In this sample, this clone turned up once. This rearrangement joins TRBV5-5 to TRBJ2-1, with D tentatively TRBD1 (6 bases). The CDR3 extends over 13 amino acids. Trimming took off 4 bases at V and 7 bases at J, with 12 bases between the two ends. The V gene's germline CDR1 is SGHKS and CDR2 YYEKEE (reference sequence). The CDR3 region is CASSQPDRNEQFF. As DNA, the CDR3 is TGTGCCAGCAGCCAACCGGACAGAAATGAGCAGTTCTTC.